The 19 T cell receptor beta chains in this list originate from one sample, sequenced in a study of shared clonotypes between healthy human individuals. Only in-frame clones appear in the TCRdb table, and some are missing; sequencing was by immunoSEQ multiplex PCR. The sample lists 550,000 to 850,000 clones; about two thirds were seen once. Specimen: memory CD4+ T cells sorted from blood. As for subset: CD45RA-negative fraction. The receptors shown here come from a woman between 25 and 40 years old in good health.

The J gene is TRBJ2-6, the V gene TRBV29-1; D is undetermined. The CDR3 extends over 13 amino acids. Germline V lookup: CDR1 SQVTM, CDR2 ANQGSEA. Trimming pared 4 bases from V and 1 base from J, leaving 5 bases between. CDR3: CSVAASGANVLTF. As DNA, the CDR3 is TGCAGCGTTGCGGCGTCTGGGGCCAACGTCCTGACTTTC.

CDR3 amino acids: CASRMDRTYEQYF. The CDR3 DNA is TGTGCCAGCAGGATGGACAGAACCTACGAGCAGTACTTC. V gene TRBV6-6 combines with J gene TRBJ2-7; D may be TRBD1 (6 bases). The V gene's germline CDR1 is MNHNY and CDR2 SVGAGI (reference sequence). The CDR3 is made up of 13 amino acids. Trimming removed 6 bases at V and 2 bases at J, with 11 bases between.

V is TRBV7-2 and J is TRBJ1-1, with D possibly matching TRBD1 (5 bases). Germline V gene data show CDR1 as SGHTA and CDR2 as FQGNSA. The CDR3 has 15 amino acids. V was shortened by 5 bases and J by 1 base, with 14 bases between the two germline ends. The CDR3 coding sequence is TGTGCCAGCAGCATCTCCGGGACGCGGAACACTGAAGCTTTCTTT. Its protein is CASSISGTRNTEAFF.

This chain connects TRBV9 to TRBJ2-3; D gene uncertain. V dropped 0 bases and J dropped 1 base, with 6 bases sitting between them. The CDR3 totals 14 residues. Germline V gives CDR1 SGDLS, CDR2 YYNGEE. The CDR3 sequence is CASSVDPRTDTQYF. The DNA for the CDR3 is TGTGCCAGCAGCGTAGATCCCCGCACAGATACGCAGTATTTT.

The J gene is TRBJ2-7, the V gene TRBV25-1; the D gene is possibly TRBD2 (7 bases). The CDR3 has 17 residues. Germline lookup yields CDR1 MGHDK and CDR2 SYGVNS. The germline V and J ends were trimmed by 3 bases and 2 bases, with 20 bases remaining between them. This CDR3 reads CASSEGRGSGDPYEQYF. The DNA for the CDR3 is TGTGCCAGCAGTGAGGGTAGGGGGAGCGGGGACCCCTACGAGCAGTACTTC.

CDR3 amino acids: CASSQDVGGRTEAFF. The CDR3, as DNA: TGCGCCAGCAGCCAAGACGTGGGGGGTAGAACTGAAGCTTTCTTT. The genes are TRBV5-1 and TRBJ1-1, with a possible D match to TRBD1 (5 bases). The germline V and J ends were trimmed by 4 bases and 5 bases, with 18 bases remaining between them. There are 15 residues in the CDR3. CDR1 is SGHRS and CDR2 is YFSETQ in the germline V gene.

V is TRBV7-9 and J is TRBJ2-4; 9 nucleotides agree with TRBD2. Germline CDR1 reads SEHNR; CDR2 reads FQNEAQ (reference sequence). Trimming removed 10 bases from V and 2 bases from J; junction bases left unmatched: 18. CDR3 length: 18 residues. The CDR3 spells CATRGVALAGLTKNIQYF. CDR3 DNA sequence: TGTGCCACCAGGGGGGTGGCCCTAGCGGGATTAACCAAAAACATTCAGTACTTC.

The chain couples TRBV6-4 to TRBJ1-4, with D tentatively TRBD1 (6 bases). The germline gives CDR1 MRHNA, CDR2 SNTAGT. The CDR3 extends over 14 amino acids. Trimming shortened V by 2 bases and J by 7 bases, and 11 bases separated the two germline ends. CDR3 protein: CASSDRGLVEKLFF. The DNA for the CDR3 is TGTGCCAGCAGTGACCGGGGGCTTGTTGAAAAACTGTTTTTT.

This rearrangement joins TRBV2 to TRBJ2-1, with 13 bases identical to TRBD2. Germline loops: CDR1 SNHLY, CDR2 FYNNEI. Trimming cost V 7 bases and J 9 bases; bases outside gene matches: 3. CDR3 size: 13 residues. CDR3 bases: TGTGCCAGCAAGGGACTAGCGGGACCTGAGCAGTTCTTC. Translated: CASKGLAGPEQFF. The entire variable domain, with the rest obtained from reference TRBV2 and TRBJ2-1, is as follows: EPEVTQTPSHQVTQMGQEVILRCVPISNHLYFYWYRQILGQKVEFLVSFYNNEISEKSEIFDDQFSVERPDGSNFTLKIRSTKLEDSAMYFCASKGLAGPEQFFGPGTRLTVL.

The chain links TRBV9 to TRBJ2-1, with 10 bases identical to TRBD2. Germline assignment: CDR1 SGDLS and CDR2 YYNGEE. J lost 12 bases, V lost 3 bases, and 12 bases had no gene match. The CDR3 consists of 15 residues. CDR3 DNA: TGTGCCAGCAGCGCCGATACTAGCGGGATAGGGGGGCAGTTCTTC. It specifies CASSADTSGIGGQFF.

The chain recombines TRBV7-8 with TRBJ2-3, with 10 bases matching TRBD2. The CDR3 consists of 16 residues. Unmatched junction bases numbered 6, after V lost 5 bases and J lost 1 base. Germline values: CDR1 SGHVS, CDR2 FQNEAQ. The CDR3 loop is CASSPLAGGGTDTQYF. The CDR3 DNA is TGTGCCAGCAGCCCATTAGCGGGAGGCGGCACAGATACGCAGTATTTT.

The CDR3 loop is CASSGAYEQFF. The CDR3 DNA reads as TGTGCCAGCAGTGGGGCTTATGAGCAGTTCTTC. The V gene is TRBV28, the J gene TRBJ2-1, with D perhaps TRBD1 (5 bases). The V gene lost 5 bases and the J gene lost 8 bases, with 7 bases spanning the gap. CDR3 length: 11 residues. The germline V gene encodes CDR1 MDHEN and CDR2 SYDVKM.

J is TRBJ2-7 and V is TRBV2; 8 bases are a match to TRBD2. The CDR3 is 14 amino acids. Trimming cost V 11 bases and J 2 bases; bases outside gene matches: 11. Germline CDR1 SNHLY, CDR2 FYNNEI. Here the CDR3 DNA reads TGTGCCTCCCACAGGGAAGCGGGAGCCTACGAGCAGTACTTC. This sequence encodes CASHREAGAYEQYF.

The V gene is TRBV5-1, the J gene TRBJ2-5; tentative D call: TRBD1 (7 bases). Germline V lookup: CDR1 SGHRS, CDR2 YFSETQ. The CDR3 covers 13 residues. CDR3 bases: TGCGGCACCAGGAGGGGGCTCCAAGAGACCCAGTACTTC. Encoded protein: CGTRRGLQETQYF. Filled out from reference TRBV5-1 and TRBJ2-5, the complete variable domain reads KAGVTQTPRYLIKTRGQQVTLSCSPISGHRSVSWYQQTPGQGLQFLFEYFSETQRNKGNFPGRFSGRQFSNSRSEMNVSTLELGDSALYLCGTRRGLQETQYFGPGTRLLVL.

The sample holds many counts of this clone. Other nucleotide sequences in the sample specify the same CDR3. This rearrangement joins TRBV5-1 to TRBJ1-4; weak D call: TRBD1 (6 bases). Deletions cut 6 bases from V and 8 bases from J, with 20 bases between. Germline CDR1 reads SGHRS; CDR2 reads YFSETQ. The CDR3 is 15 amino acids. CDR3 sequence (DNA): TGCGCCAGCACCCCGTCGGGGGGGCGAGGAGAAAAACTGTTTTTT. Translating gives CASTPSGGRGEKLFF.

This clone was picked up one time. The chain carries TRBV10-3 and TRBJ2-7; D possibly corresponds to TRBD1 (5 bases). Germline CDR1 and CDR2: ENHRY and SYGVKD. This CDR3 has 14 amino acids. The V end lost 4 bases, the J end lost 3 bases, and 13 bases lay between the germline ends. The CDR3 here is CAISVVRGYYEQYF. The CDR3 coding sequence is TGTGCCATCAGTGTCGTAAGGGGCTACTACGAGCAGTACTTC.

The chain couples TRBV5-1 to TRBJ2-1; D possibly corresponds to TRBD1 (5 bases). The length of the CDR3 is 13 residues. Trimming removed 7 bases at V and 0 bases at J, with 8 bases between. Germline lookup yields CDR1 SGHRS and CDR2 YFSETQ. The CDR3 DNA reads TGCGCCAGCCAGGGATCCTCCTACAATGAGCAGTTCTTC. Translation gives CASQGSSYNEQFF.

The chain is built from TRBV14 and TRBJ1-3, with D possibly being TRBD1 (5 bases). Germline-derived CDR1 and CDR2 are SGHDN and FVKESK. The CDR3 totals 17 residues. The V gene lost 2 bases and the J gene lost 0 bases, with 14 bases spanning the gap. CDR3 nucleotides: TGTGCCAGCAGCCAATCACAGACAGTATCCTCTGGAAACACCATATATTTT. Protein sequence: CASSQSQTVSSGNTIYF.

This rearrangement joins TRBV2 to TRBJ2-2; D is undetermined. Germline loops: CDR1 SNHLY, CDR2 FYNNEI. The CDR3 consists of 14 residues. Trimming cost V 6 bases and J 7 bases, with 15 bases left between them. CDR3 DNA: TGTGCCAGCAGGGATCACCTACTGGGCGGGGAGCTGTTTTTT. It codes for CASRDHLLGGELFF.